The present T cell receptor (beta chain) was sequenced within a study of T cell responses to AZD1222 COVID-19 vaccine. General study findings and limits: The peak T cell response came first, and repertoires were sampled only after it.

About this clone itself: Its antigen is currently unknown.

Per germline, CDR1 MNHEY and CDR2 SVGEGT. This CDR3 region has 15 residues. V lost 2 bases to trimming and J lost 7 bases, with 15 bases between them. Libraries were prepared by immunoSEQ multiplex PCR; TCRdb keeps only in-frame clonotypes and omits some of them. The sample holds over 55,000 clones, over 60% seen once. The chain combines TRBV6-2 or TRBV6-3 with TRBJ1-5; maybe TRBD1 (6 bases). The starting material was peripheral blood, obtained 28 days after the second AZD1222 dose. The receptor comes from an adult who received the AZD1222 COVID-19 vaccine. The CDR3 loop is CASSYLKGGGQPQHF. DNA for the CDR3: TGTGCCAGCAGTTACCTGAAGGGGGGGGGCCAGCCCCAGCATTTT.